This TCR beta chain was sequenced in a study of blood T cell repertoires in COVID-19 (dated by TCRdb to about 2020). In terms of the full investigation: Samples covering the acute and convalescent phases of COVID-19 were provided by collaborators in the United States, Italy and Spain. Nearly every sample came with metadata listing a de-identified subject ID, COVID-19 status, age in years and sex. The material from the prospective study consisted of cDNA or gDNA derived from T cells, B-cell-depleted T cells, or PBMCs. The samples were drawn from the first 160 participants of the ongoing ImmuneRACE study and from roughly 1,300 subjects provided by 6 global collaborators. The repertoires were released in a freely available public database intended as a resource for research on the immune response to SARS-CoV-2. Deeply sampled blood TCRbeta repertoires from subjects exposed to, actively infected with, or recovered from COVID-19 were included in the dataset. Where available, HLA class I and class II types were taken from metadata supplied by the sample provider and were not determined by assay-based typing.

Including cysteine and phenylalanine, the CDR3 has 15 amino acids. Of all the DNA, just the CDR3 is kept, 45 bases in frame from base 1. Ends trimmed: V by 5 bases, J by 2 bases; bases unmatched to a gene: 8. From a lookup of the germline V gene, CDR1 and CDR2 are SGHNT and YENEEA. The study at large found these results: The quantity of clinical and demographic metadata differed by source and by participant and was supplied without curation.

TCRbeta CDR3 regions were amplified from genomic DNA by means of the immunoSEQ Assay, a bias-controlled multiplex PCR. The original pipeline was this. Within the assay, amplification of reference gene primers was used to estimate how many nucleated cells each sample contained. To quantify the absolute abundance of each unique TCRbeta CDR3 rearrangement, sequence reads were collapsed and filtered. For each sample, productive Simpson clonality was calculated as the square root of Simpson's diversity index across productive rearrangements. TCRdb carries this immuneACCESS record with in-frame sequences only. Its versions omit some clonotypes, under half of them owing to an unresolved V gene in the studies checked, with the rest unexplained. That table supplies the V and J calls and clone size; D and trimming were determined from the DNA. Here the sample has a few hundred thousand clones; roughly 85% occur a single time. The ten top clones hold 3.5% to 4% of the sample.

For this clone: Its specific antigen is unknown. Base qualities are not at hand, and no much larger clone is one base apart.

Participants in the prospective study were aged roughly 18 to 100 years, lived in over 20 United States geographic areas, and enrolled through a virtual design. To assign participants to cohorts, the prospective study relied on clinical history that participants themselves reported in a screening survey and a study questionnaire. In the prospective study, mobile phlebotomists collected whole blood, serum and a nasopharyngeal or oropharyngeal swab from each participant. Over a roughly 2-month period, participants in the prospective study had the option of providing additional blood draws and questionnaires. Before DNA extraction, blood samples from the prospective study were shipped at room temperature or frozen.

The origin of this receptor is a woman aged 40-49 years with acute COVID-19. The receptor chain draws on TRBV11-3 and TRBJ2-5, with 7 central nucleotides matching TRBD1. The sample consisted of PBMCs or T cells enriched from blood (not recorded which). The CDR3 loop reads CASSSNRDRQETQYF. The DNA sequence is TGTGCCAGCAGCAGTAATAGGGACAGACAAGAGACCCAGTACTTC. Reference TRBV11-3 and TRBJ2-5 proteins supply the regions before and after the CDR3; the full variable domain is: EAGVVQSPRYKIIEKKQPVAFWCNPISGHNTLYWYLQNLGQGPELLIRYENEEAVDDSQLPKDRFSAERLKGVDSTLKIQPAELGDSAVYLCASSSNRDRQETQYFGPGTRLLVL.